This is a list of T cell receptor beta chains from one sample in a study of cytomegalovirus exposure and HLA in healthy donors. Measured with immunoSEQ multiplex PCR; TCRdb has only the in-frame clones, and not every one. The repertoire holds about 130,000 clones, with about 88% as singletons. Specimen: PBMCs. These receptors all stem from a woman in her late teens or twenties in good health and CMV-seronegative. Each CDR3 is given with its conserved first and last residue. The order of the fields is V gene, D gene, clone size, J gene, CDR3 protein, CDR3 DNA. The D gene is left open where the match is weak. For some rows the clone size is stated as once, few or many, or as a class when expanded; others skip it.

TRBV5-6	.	few	TRBJ2-7	CASSLWEDRIEQYF	TGTGCCAGCAGCTTGTGGGAGGACCGAATAGAGCAGTACTTC
TRBV30	.	.	TRBJ2-1	CAWSVVNEQFF	TGTGCCTGGAGTGTTGTAAATGAGCAGTTCTTC
TRBV9	.	.	TRBJ2-3	CASSVASGERDTQYF	TGTGCCAGCAGCGTAGCTTCGGGAGAGAGAGATACGCAGTATTTT
TRBV29-1	TRBD2	.	TRBJ2-3	CSVNRPRRLAGAVDTQYF	TGCAGCGTTAACCGACCCCGACGACTAGCGGGGGCGGTAGATACGCAGTATTTT
TRBV2	TRBD1	.	TRBJ1-6	CASRGTGELSPLHF	TGTGCCAGCAGGGGGACAGGGGAACTTTCACCCCTCCACTTT
TRBV19	.	.	TRBJ1-1	CASSHLTGRQSEAFF	TGTGCCAGTAGTCATCTAACAGGGCGGCAATCTGAAGCTTTCTTT
TRBV11-2	TRBD2	few	TRBJ2-1	CASSRLAMYNEQFF	TGTGCCAGCAGCCGACTAGCGATGTACAATGAGCAGTTCTTC
TRBV18	.	.	TRBJ2-3	CASSPYTTASGGDTQYF	TGTGCCAGCTCACCTTATACTACGGCCTCCGGGGGAGATACGCAGTATTTT
TRBV30	.	.	TRBJ1-1	CAWTSGKGSMAEAFF	TGTGCCTGGACGTCAGGGAAGGGGTCAATGGCTGAAGCTTTCTTT
TRBV6-5	.	.	TRBJ1-2	CASSYRTDFLGGTF	TGTGCCAGCAGTTATCGGACGGACTTCCTTGGGGGGACCTTC
TRBV13	TRBD2	.	TRBJ2-2	CASSLSGLAGGYTGELFF	TGTGCCAGCAGCTTATCCGGCCTAGCGGGGGGGTACACCGGGGAGCTGTTTTTT
TRBV6-5	.	.	TRBJ2-2	CASSLGGWYTGELFF	TGTGCCAGCAGTCTGGGGGGATGGTACACCGGGGAGCTGTTTTTT
TRBV28	.	.	TRBJ1-4	CASSFQGTSNEKLFF	TGTGCCAGCAGTTTTCAGGGTACTTCTAATGAAAAACTGTTTTTT
TRBV7-6	.	.	TRBJ2-3	CASSSGTDTQYF	TGTGCCAGCAGCTCGGGCACAGATACGCAGTATTTT
TRBV6-6	.	.	TRBJ2-4	CASILGRSWIENIQYF	TGTGCCAGCATATTGGGTAGGAGCTGGATTGAAAACATTCAGTACTTC
TRBV6-6	TRBD1	.	TRBJ2-7	CASSPRQGNYEQYF	TGTGCCAGCAGTCCGAGACAGGGCAACTACGAGCAGTACTTC
TRBV4-3	.	.	TRBJ2-6	CASSHSTGSGANVLTF	TGCGCCAGCAGCCATAGCACAGGGTCTGGGGCCAACGTCCTGACTTTC
TRBV19	.	few	TRBJ2-1	CASSILAGASYEQFF	TGTGCCAGTAGTATCTTGGCAGGGGCCTCCTATGAGCAGTTCTTC
TRBV11-2	TRBD1	.	TRBJ2-7	CASSFPLLGQGHEQYF	TGTGCCAGCAGCTTCCCGCTTCTGGGACAGGGCCACGAGCAGTACTTC
TRBV19	TRBD1	.	TRBJ1-5	CASSIGTVNQPQHF	TGTGCCAGTAGTATCGGGACAGTCAATCAGCCCCAGCATTTT
TRBV7-8	.	.	TRBJ2-3	CASTIDSTSTDTQYF	TGTGCCAGCACCATAGACAGTACTAGCACAGATACGCAGTATTTT
TRBV7-2	.	.	TRBJ2-3	CASSSPHSFAATDTQYF	TGTGCCAGCAGCTCACCCCACTCGTTTGCGGCCACAGATACGCAGTATTTT
TRBV5-1	.	once	TRBJ2-5	CASSPGHNSRETQYF	TGCGCCAGCAGCCCCGGACACAATTCGAGAGAGACCCAGTACTTC
TRBV6-1	TRBD1	.	TRBJ1-2	CASSGRDRGYVNYGYTF	TGTGCCAGCAGTGGTCGGGACAGGGGATATGTTAACTATGGCTACACCTTC
TRBV11-2	.	.	TRBJ2-1	CASSLGPSYNEQFF	TGTGCCAGCAGCTTAGGTCCTTCCTACAATGAGCAGTTCTTC
TRBV28	TRBD1	.	TRBJ1-4	CASSSPGQGRDEKLFF	TGTGCCAGCAGTTCCCCGGGACAGGGTCGGGATGAAAAACTGTTTTTT
TRBV6-5	.	.	TRBJ1-1	CASSRYKNTEAFF	TGTGCCAGCAGCCGTTATAAGAACACTGAAGCTTTCTTT
TRBV18	TRBD1	.	TRBJ1-4	CASSPPGQTNEKLFF	TGTGCCAGCTCACCGCCGGGACAGACTAATGAAAAACTGTTTTTT
TRBV27	.	.	TRBJ1-2	CASSYYPLDGYTF	TGTGCCAGCAGCTACTACCCACTGGATGGCTACACCTTC
TRBV5-4	TRBD2	.	TRBJ2-3	CASSLGLAGGHSTDTQYF	TGTGCCAGCAGCTTGGGGCTAGCGGGGGGCCACAGCACAGATACGCAGTATTTT
TRBV2	TRBD1	.	TRBJ2-5	CASSEGLDRGDF	TGTGCCAGCAGTGAAGGTCTCGACAGGGGGGACTTC
TRBV6-5	TRBD2	few	TRBJ2-1	CASSYSTSADEQFF	TGTGCCAGCAGTTACTCGACTAGCGCTGATGAGCAGTTCTTC
TRBV10-3	.	.	TRBJ1-3	CAISESLSGNTIYF	TGTGCCATCAGTGAGTCTCTCTCTGGAAACACCATATATTTT
TRBV5-1	.	.	TRBJ1-1	CASSLVSGSWTEAFF	TGCGCCAGCAGCTTGGTATCTGGGAGTTGGACTGAAGCTTTCTTT
TRBV18	TRBD2	.	TRBJ2-1	CASSPPAGGRQFF	TGTGCCAGCTCACCACCGGCGGGGGGGAGGCAGTTCTTC
TRBV9	.	.	TRBJ1-5	CASSSDRGPGQPQHF	TGTGCCAGCAGCTCTGACCGGGGTCCGGGGCAGCCCCAGCATTTT
TRBV27	.	.	TRBJ1-1	CASRLYSSAEAFF	TGTGCCAGCAGGCTGTATAGTAGTGCTGAAGCTTTCTTT
TRBV19	.	.	TRBJ2-7	CASRMTSSYEQYF	TGTGCCAGTAGGATGACAAGTAGCTACGAGCAGTACTTC
TRBV2	TRBD2	.	TRBJ2-1	CASRGTSGSMDNEQFF	TGTGCCAGCAGAGGGACTAGCGGGAGTATGGACAATGAGCAGTTCTTC
TRBV5-1	.	.	TRBJ2-2	CASREQGRTGELFF	TGCGCCAGCAGGGAACAGGGTCGGACCGGGGAGCTGTTTTTT
TRBV6-4	.	.	TRBJ2-3	CASSVTGGTDTQYF	TGTGCCAGCAGTGTGACGGGGGGCACAGATACGCAGTATTTT
TRBV4-1	.	.	TRBJ2-3	CASSQSGDGGQRTDTQYF	TGCGCCAGCAGCCAAAGTGGCGACGGGGGGCAACGCACAGATACGCAGTATTTT
TRBV19	TRBD2	.	TRBJ2-2	CASSILREIAGGRELFF	TGTGCCAGTAGTATCTTAAGGGAGATAGCGGGGGGCAGGGAGCTGTTTTTT
TRBV18	.	.	TRBJ2-2	CASSPREVPAATGELFF	TGTGCCAGCTCACCAAGAGAAGTACCAGCGGCTACCGGGGAGCTGTTTTTT
TRBV6-5	TRBD2	once	TRBJ2-2	CATGSGIGELFF	TGTGCCACGGGTAGCGGGATCGGGGAGCTGTTTTTT
TRBV7-9	TRBD2	.	TRBJ2-5	CASTGGETQYF	TGTGCCAGCACCGGGGGGGAGACCCAGTACTTC